What follows is one T cell receptor beta chain and its context. Its antigen remains unknown. This same CDR3 is encoded by further DNA sequences in the sample. This record belongs to a study of cytomegalovirus exposure and HLA in healthy donors. General study findings and limits: There were approximately 150 TCR beta chains listed as cytomegalovirus-associated.

This PCR relied on a set of 60 Vbeta primers and 13 Jbeta primers. Measured with immunoSEQ multiplex PCR; TCRdb has only the in-frame clones, and not every one. The table has about 99,000 clones, approximately 78% seen once. The sequence came from a woman aged 40 to 49 in good health and CMV-seronegative. Sequenced material: PBMCs.

The CDR3: CASSPREGNTEAFF. The CDR3 nucleotides are TGTGCCAGCAGCCCCAGGGAGGGGAACACTGAAGCTTTCTTT. V usage is TRBV6-5 and J usage is TRBJ1-1; a possible D gene is TRBD1 (5 bases). The ends were cut back, 6 bases at V and 1 base at J, with 12 bases in the middle. The CDR3 has 14 amino acids. Germline V CDR1 and CDR2: MNHEY, SVGAGI.